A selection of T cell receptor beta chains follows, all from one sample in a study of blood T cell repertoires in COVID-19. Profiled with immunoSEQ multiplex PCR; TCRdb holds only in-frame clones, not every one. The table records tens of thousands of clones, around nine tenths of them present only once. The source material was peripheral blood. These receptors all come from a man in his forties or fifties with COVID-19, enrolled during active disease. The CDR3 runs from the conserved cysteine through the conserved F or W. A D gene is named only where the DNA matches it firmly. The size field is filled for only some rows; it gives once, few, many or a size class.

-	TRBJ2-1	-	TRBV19	CASSIGTEQFF	TGTGCCAGTAGTATCGGTACTGAGCAGTTCTTC
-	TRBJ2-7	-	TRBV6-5	CASSPRGSYEQYF	TGTGCCAGCAGTCCCCGGGGGTCCTACGAGCAGTACTTC
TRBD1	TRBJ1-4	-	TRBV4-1	CASSLGSGGGEKLFF	TGCGCCAGCAGCCTTGGGTCAGGGGGCGGTGAAAAACTGTTTTTT
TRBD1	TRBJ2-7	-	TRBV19	CASSTGDSGYEQYF	TGTGCCAGTAGTACCGGGGACAGCGGATACGAGCAGTACTTC
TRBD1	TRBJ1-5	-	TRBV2	CASSGEPGGNQPQHF	TGTGCCAGCAGTGGTGAGCCAGGGGGTAATCAGCCCCAGCATTTT
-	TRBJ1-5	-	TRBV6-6	CASTGVSNQPQHF	TGTGCCAGCACAGGGGTTTCTAATCAGCCCCAGCATTTT
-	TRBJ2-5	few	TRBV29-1	CSALGARFQETQYF	TGCAGCGCGTTGGGGGCCAGGTTCCAAGAGACCCAGTACTTC
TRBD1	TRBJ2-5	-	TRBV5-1	CASSLGGTGGETQYF	TGCGCCAGCAGCTTGGGTGGGACAGGGGGAGAGACCCAGTACTTC
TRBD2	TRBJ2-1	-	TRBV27	CASSYSTSGPNSYNEQFF	TGTGCCAGCAGTTATTCGACTAGCGGACCCAACTCCTACAATGAGCAGTTCTTC
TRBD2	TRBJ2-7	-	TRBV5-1	CASSWGTSNAYEQYF	TGCGCCAGCAGCTGGGGGACTAGCAATGCCTACGAGCAGTACTTC
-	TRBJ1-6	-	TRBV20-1	CSASYGGQPYNSPLHF	TGCAGTGCTAGTTATGGGGGCCAGCCCTATAATTCACCCCTCCACTTT
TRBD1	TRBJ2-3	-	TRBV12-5	CASVRGDRGTDTQYF	TGTGCTAGTGTCCGCGGGGACAGGGGCACAGATACGCAGTATTTT
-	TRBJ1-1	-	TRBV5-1	CASSLRGGTEAFF	TGCGCCAGCAGCTTAAGGGGAGGCACTGAAGCTTTCTTT
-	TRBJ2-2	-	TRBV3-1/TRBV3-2	CASSHPRPAGANTGELFF	TGTGCCAGCAGCCACCCCCGGCCAGCGGGCGCGAACACCGGGGAGCTGTTTTTT
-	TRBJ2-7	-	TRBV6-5	CASSGYTYEQYF	TGTGCCAGCTCAGGTTACACCTACGAGCAGTACTTC
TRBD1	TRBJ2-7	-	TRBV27	CASSLTGGGRGLSHEQYF	TGTGCCAGCAGTTTGACAGGGGGCGGTCGGGGGCTTAGTCACGAGCAGTACTTC
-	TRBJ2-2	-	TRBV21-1	CARTPRLQVDTGELFF	TGTGCCAGAACTCCACGCTTACAGGTCGACACCGGGGAGCTGTTTTTT
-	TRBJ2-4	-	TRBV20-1	CSARRGDIQYF	TGCAGTGCTAGACGTGGAGACATTCAGTACTTC
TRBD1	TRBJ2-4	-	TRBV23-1	CAPIHRDRKYLAKNIQYF	TGCGCCCCAATCCACCGGGACAGAAAATATCTAGCCAAAAACATTCAGTACTTC
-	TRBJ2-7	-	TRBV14	CASSQWGGRYEQYF	TGTGCCAGCAGCCAATGGGGCGGTCGATACGAGCAGTACTTC
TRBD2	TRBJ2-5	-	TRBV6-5	CASSLLAGVQETQYF	TGTGCCAGCAGTTTACTAGCGGGAGTTCAAGAGACCCAGTACTTC
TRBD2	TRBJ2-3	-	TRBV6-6	CASRGTSGNVDTQYF	TGTGCCAGCAGGGGGACTAGCGGGAATGTAGATACGCAGTATTTT
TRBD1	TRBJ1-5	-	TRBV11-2	CASSSRQGDQPQHF	TGTGCCAGCAGCTCAAGACAGGGAGACCAGCCCCAGCATTTT
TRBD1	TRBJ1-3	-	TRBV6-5	CASSYSNRGNTIYF	TGTGCCAGCAGTTACTCGAACAGGGGGAACACCATATATTTT
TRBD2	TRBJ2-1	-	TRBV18	CASSVRTSLSSYNEQFF	TGTGCCAGCTCAGTTCGGACTAGCCTAAGTTCCTACAATGAGCAGTTCTTC
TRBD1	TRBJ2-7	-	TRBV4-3	CASSGQGGEQYF	TGCGCCAGCAGCGGACAGGGTGGTGAGCAGTACTTC
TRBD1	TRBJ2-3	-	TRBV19	CASSSTGGEGDTQYF	TGTGCCAGTAGTTCCACAGGGGGAGAAGGAGATACGCAGTATTTT
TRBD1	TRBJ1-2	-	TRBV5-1	CASSPTGGDYGYTF	TGCGCCAGCAGCCCAACAGGGGGAGACTATGGCTACACCTTC
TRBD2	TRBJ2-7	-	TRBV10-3	CAIRLTSGSNEQYF	TGTGCCATCAGGTTAACTAGCGGGAGCAACGAGCAGTACTTC
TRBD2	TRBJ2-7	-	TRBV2	CASSEGTSGRLEQYF	TGTGCCAGCAGTGAAGGGACTAGCGGGAGACTCGAGCAGTACTTC
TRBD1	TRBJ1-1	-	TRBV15	CATSRRTGGSTEAFF	TGTGCCACCAGCAGAAGGACAGGGGGCTCCACTGAAGCTTTCTTT
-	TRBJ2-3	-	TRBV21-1	CASSKRQAPRITDTQYF	TGTGCCAGCAGCAAAAGACAAGCACCCCGGATCACAGATACGCAGTATTTT
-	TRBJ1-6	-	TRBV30	CAWDGTGSYNSPLHF	TGTGCCTGGGATGGAACGGGGTCCTATAATTCACCCCTCCACTTT
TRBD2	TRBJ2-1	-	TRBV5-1	CASSLNLAGEAHEQFF	TGCGCCAGCAGCCTAAACTTAGCGGGAGAGGCGCATGAGCAGTTCTTC
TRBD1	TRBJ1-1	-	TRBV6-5	CASSPHRGGTEAFF	TGTGCCAGCAGTCCCCACAGGGGTGGGACTGAAGCTTTCTTT
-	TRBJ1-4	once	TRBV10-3	CAISERAGDGEKLFF	TGTGCCATCAGTGAGAGGGCAGGGGACGGAGAAAAACTGTTTTTT
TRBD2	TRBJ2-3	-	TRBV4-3	CASSQGLADVENTQYF	TGCGCCAGCAGCCAAGGCCTAGCGGATGTGGAAAATACGCAGTATTTT
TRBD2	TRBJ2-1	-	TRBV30	CAWSPIGLVRNEQFF	TGTGCCTGGAGTCCTATTGGACTAGTAAGGAATGAGCAGTTCTTC
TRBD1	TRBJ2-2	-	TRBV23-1	CASRRTGGCTGELFF	TGCGCCAGCAGACGGACAGGGGGCTGCACCGGGGAGCTGTTTTTT
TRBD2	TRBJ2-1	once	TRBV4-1	CASSQSYRPSGSAYNEQFF	TGCGCCAGCAGCCAAAGTTACCGCCCGAGCGGGAGTGCGTACAATGAGCAGTTCTTC
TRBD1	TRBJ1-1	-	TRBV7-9	CASSRDRGSFTEAFF	TGTGCCAGCAGCCGGGACAGGGGCAGCTTCACTGAAGCTTTCTTT
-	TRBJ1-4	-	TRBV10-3	CATLDSSTNEKLFF	TGTGCCACTCTGGACAGCTCAACTAATGAAAAACTGTTTTTT
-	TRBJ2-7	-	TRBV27	CASSPLVLSYEQYF	TGTGCCAGCAGTCCCTTGGTATTGAGCTACGAGCAGTACTTC
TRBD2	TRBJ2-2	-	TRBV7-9	CASSFRTSGRAWNTGELFF	TGTGCCAGCAGCTTTCGAACTAGCGGGAGGGCCTGGAACACCGGGGAGCTGTTTTTT
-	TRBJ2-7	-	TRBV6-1	CASSDPLIYEQYF	TGTGCCAGCAGTGACCCACTGATCTACGAGCAGTACTTC
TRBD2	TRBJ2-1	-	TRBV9	CASSPIGTSGREANEQFF	TGTGCCAGCAGCCCGATCGGGACTAGCGGGAGGGAGGCCAATGAGCAGTTCTTC
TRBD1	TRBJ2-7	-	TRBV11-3	CASSLRPGQASEQYF	TGTGCCAGCAGCTTGAGACCGGGACAGGCTTCCGAGCAGTACTTC
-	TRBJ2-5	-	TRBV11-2	CASNPSSEETQYF	TGTGCCAGCAACCCCTCGTCGGAAGAGACCCAGTACTTC